Below, 31 T cell receptor beta chains from the same sample are listed, as sequenced in a study of OX40 agonist ivuxolimab in advanced cancers. The library was generated by the immunoSEQ multiplex PCR assay. What TCRdb holds here is the immuneACCESS table cut down to in-frame rearrangements. Part of the clones is not present; checked against another copy, under half of the missing clones reflect an unresolved V gene, and the others are unexplained. The table for this sample lists 15,000 to 20,000 clones; approximately 92% of them were counted only once. The biggest ten clones account for 7.2% of the sample. Source: CD4+ or CD8+ T cells sorted from blood, taken in a trial of the OX40 agonist ivuxolimab. All receptors derive from an adult with an advanced solid tumor such as melanoma, head and neck, liver or kidney cancer.

The chain links TRBV19 to TRBJ1-2; D is possibly TRBD1 (6 bases). Trimming removed 6 bases at V and 6 bases at J, with 11 bases between. The CDR3 totals 12 residues. Germline V gene data show CDR1 as LNHDA and CDR2 as SQIVND (reference sequence). This chain's CDR3 is CASRQGTHGYTF. The CDR3 region has the DNA TGTGCCAGTAGACAGGGAACGCATGGCTACACCTTC.

The chain carries TRBV2 and TRBJ2-7; a possible D gene is TRBD1 (5 bases). The ends were cut back, 4 bases at V and 4 bases at J, with 11 bases in the middle. From germline, CDR1 is SNHLY and CDR2 FYNNEI. This CDR3 comprises 13 residues. The CDR3 DNA follows: TGTGCCAGCAGTGCGGGCAGGGTATACGAGCAGTACTTC. It codes for CASSAGRVYEQYF.

This clone was counted once. This sequence joins TRBV27 and TRBJ2-2, with 8 bases aligning to TRBD1. Unmatched junction bases numbered 13, after V lost 5 bases and J lost 2 bases. Germline loops: CDR1 MNHEY, CDR2 SMNVEV (reference sequence). This CDR3 has 18 amino acids. The CDR3 bases are TGTGCCAGCAGTCCAAGTGAGGGACAGGCCCTCAACACCGGGGAGCTGTTTTTT. Translation gives CASSPSEGQALNTGELFF.

The rearrangement links TRBV6-5 to TRBJ2-1, with TRBD2 identical over 10 bases. This CDR3 is 13 amino acids long. J lost 9 bases, V lost 2 bases, and 1 base had no gene match. Germline V gene sequence: CDR1 MNHEY, CDR2 SVGAGI. CDR3 coding DNA: TGTGCCAGCAGTTACAAGCGGGGGGGTGAGCAGTTCTTC. It encodes CASSYKRGGEQFF.

The CDR3 loop reads CASSENSYNEQFF. For the CDR3, the DNA is TGTGCCAGCAGCGAAAACTCCTACAATGAGCAGTTCTTC. The rearrangement uses TRBV4-2 and TRBJ2-1; D not certain. The CDR3 has 13 residues. CDR1 and CDR2 (germline): LGHNA, YNFKEQ. The V and J ends lost 5 bases and 0 bases respectively, with 5 bases between them.

The sample holds a few counts of this clone. This chain connects TRBV19 to TRBJ1-1; no definite D call. V was shortened by 3 bases and J by 5 bases, with 4 bases between the two germline ends. The CDR3 sequence is 11 residues long. CDR1 and CDR2 from the germline V gene are LNHDA and SQIVND (reference sequence). The CDR3 protein is CASSIGTEAFF. The CDR3 DNA is TGTGCCAGTAGTATCGGGACTGAAGCTTTCTTT.

V gene TRBV11-2 combines with J gene TRBJ1-1, with a weak D call TRBD1 (6 bases). This CDR3 is built from 15 residues. V was trimmed by 4 bases and J by 4 bases, leaving 16 bases between them. Germline CDR1 and CDR2: SGHAT and FQNNGV. The CDR3 nucleotides are TGTGCCAGCAGCTCCCTGCAGGGGTTGAGCACTGAAGCTTTCTTT. Its translation: CASSSLQGLSTEAFF. The entire variable domain, with the rest obtained from reference TRBV11-2 and TRBJ1-1, is as follows: EAGVAQSPRYKIIEKRQSVAFWCNPISGHATLYWYQQILGQGPKLLIQFQNNGVVDDSQLPKDRFSAERLKGVDSTLKIQPAKLEDSAVYLCASSSLQGLSTEAFFGQGTRLTVV.

This chain links TRBV7-9 with TRBJ2-7; 8 bases line up with TRBD2. Trimming removed 5 bases from V and 7 bases from J; junction bases left unmatched: 1. The CDR3 extends over 11 amino acids. Germline V lookup: CDR1 SEHNR, CDR2 FQNEAQ (reference sequence). The DNA of the CDR3 is TGTGCCAGCAGCCCGGGGGGGGAGCAGTACTTC. It yields the protein CASSPGGEQYF.

The chain has TRBV19 and TRBJ1-1, with 7 bases aligning to TRBD1. CDR1 and CDR2 from the germline V gene are LNHDA and SQIVND (reference sequence). The CDR3 runs to 13 residues. V trimming: 5 bases; J trimming: 4 bases; junction bases outside the gene matches: 4. Here the CDR3 reads CASSVGTATEAFF. CDR3 nucleotides: TGTGCCAGTAGTGTGGGGACAGCCACTGAAGCTTTCTTT.

V gene TRBV11-2 combines with J gene TRBJ2-1; TRBD2 matches at 11 bases. V trimming: 0 bases; J trimming: 7 bases; junction bases outside the gene matches: 8. The CDR3 runs to 17 residues. The germline CDR1 and CDR2 sequences are SGHAT and FQNNGV. DNA of the CDR3: TGTGCCAGCAGCTTAGAAGGGGCACTAGCGGGAGCAAATGAGCAGTTCTTC. Translated, it gives CASSLEGALAGANEQFF.

This chain links TRBV28 with TRBJ2-3; TRBD1 matches at 7 bases. Germline V gene lookup returns CDR1 MDHEN and CDR2 SYDVKM. The CDR3 sequence is 17 residues long. V dropped 5 bases and J dropped 2; count of bases not matched to a gene: 13. This chain's CDR3 is CASSTLQGIPITDTQYF. In DNA form, the CDR3 reads TGTGCCAGCAGTACCCTACAGGGGATTCCGATCACAGATACGCAGTATTTT.

V usage is TRBV10-3 and J usage is TRBJ2-7, with D unclear. CDR1 ENHRY and CDR2 SYGVKD come from the germline V gene. The germline V and J ends were trimmed by 0 bases and 1 base, with 7 bases remaining between them. The CDR3 runs 14 residues. The DNA of the CDR3 is TGTGCCATCAGTGAGTCGGGAACTTCCTACGAGCAGTACTTC. This gives the protein CAISESGTSYEQYF.

This chain links TRBV6-5 with TRBJ2-7; D gene ambiguous. The V end lost 6 bases, the J end lost 5 bases, and 8 bases lay between the germline ends. The germline gives CDR1 MNHEY, CDR2 SVGAGI. This CDR3 has 11 amino acids. The CDR3 bases are TGTGCCAGCAGGCTGGGTGACGAGCAGTACTTC. Translated: CASRLGDEQYF.

The chain couples TRBV13 to TRBJ2-7, with unresolved D. V lost 0 bases and J 3 bases, leaving 6 bases between the germline ends. Germline CDR1 is PRHDT and CDR2 is FYEKMQ (reference sequence). This CDR3 has 13 amino acids. CDR3 loop: CASSLGHFYEQYF. In nucleotides, the CDR3 is TGTGCCAGCAGCTTAGGACACTTCTACGAGCAGTACTTC.

J is TRBJ2-7 and V is TRBV6-4, with D uncertain. The germline V gene encodes CDR1 MRHNA and CDR2 SNTAGT. The CDR3 is 13 amino acids. The V end was cut by 3 bases, the J end by 5 bases, with 11 bases between. CDR3 loop: CASSERSYNEQYF. CDR3 nucleotides: TGTGCCAGCAGTGAAAGATCATATAACGAGCAGTACTTC.

This clone appeared a few times. The chain has TRBV6-1 and TRBJ2-7; D possibly matches TRBD1 or TRBD2 (5 bases each). Germline V CDR1 and CDR2: MNHNS, SASEGT. The CDR3 has 11 residues. V was trimmed by 7 bases and J by 6 bases, leaving 10 bases between them. This chain's CDR3 is CASIAGAEQYF. The CDR3 DNA reads TGTGCCAGCATTGCCGGGGCCGAGCAGTACTTC.

This chain joins TRBV19 and TRBJ2-2, with D possibly matching TRBD1 (5 bases). The CDR3 extends over 15 amino acids. Trimming removed 1 base at V and 7 bases at J, with 13 bases between. Germline V gene sequence: CDR1 LNHDA, CDR2 SQIVND (reference sequence). The chain's CDR3 is CASSIGQIVDGELFF. The CDR3 nucleotides read TGTGCCAGTAGTATAGGACAGATTGTGGACGGGGAGCTGTTTTTT.

The gene calls are TRBV19 and TRBJ1-5; tentatively, D is TRBD1 (6 bases). Germline V gives CDR1 LNHDA, CDR2 SQIVND (reference sequence). The CDR3 sequence is 15 residues long. Trimming removed 5 bases at V and 2 bases at J, with 13 bases between. The CDR3 region is CASSPPGGGNQPQHF. The CDR3 nucleotides read TGTGCCAGTAGTCCCCCGGGGGGCGGCAATCAGCCCCAGCATTTT. The entire variable domain, with the rest obtained from reference TRBV19 and TRBJ1-5, is as follows: DGGITQSPKYLFRKEGQNVTLSCEQNLNHDAMYWYRQDPGQGLRLIYYSQIVNDFQKGDIAEGYSVSREKKESFPLTVTSAQKNPTAFYLCASSPPGGGNQPQHFGDGTRLSIL.

This sequence joins TRBV9 and TRBJ2-4; a possible D gene is TRBD2 (6 bases). The CDR3 totals 15 residues. The germline CDR1 and CDR2 sequences are SGDLS and YYNGEE. V lost 4 bases and J lost 6, with 17 bases in between. Written as DNA, the CDR3 is TGTGCCAGCAGCCCAGTGGGGGGTCTACCAAACATTCAGTACTTC. This encodes CASSPVGGLPNIQYF.

The chain links TRBV13 to TRBJ1-1, with 8 bases aligning to TRBD1. CDR3 length: 15 residues. The junction had 8 bases not matched to a gene; V was cut back by 5 bases and J by 3 bases. Germline V lookup: CDR1 PRHDT, CDR2 FYEKMQ (reference sequence). In nucleotides, the CDR3 is TGTGCCAGCAGCACCGGACAGGGTCAGGACACTGAAGCTTTCTTT. It specifies CASSTGQGQDTEAFF.

The CDR3: CASSQGIMGSYEQYF. In DNA, the CDR3 is TGTGCCAGCAGCCAGGGAATAATGGGCTCCTACGAGCAGTACTTC. The chain couples TRBV4-2 to TRBJ2-7; D call uncertain. V gave up 3 bases and J gave up 0 bases, with 12 bases separating them. The CDR3 covers 15 residues. Per germline, CDR1 LGHNA and CDR2 YNFKEQ.

The V gene is TRBV6-5, the J gene TRBJ2-5; possible D gene TRBD1, 5 bases. V was clipped by 0 bases and J by 5 bases, with 13 bases between them. The CDR3 covers 15 residues. Germline V gene lookup returns CDR1 MNHEY and CDR2 SVGAGI. The CDR3 here is CASSYSGRVGETQYF. The CDR3 bases are TGTGCCAGCAGTTACTCGGGCAGGGTTGGGGAGACCCAGTACTTC.

This sequence joins TRBV9 and TRBJ2-7; D is unresolved. The V end was cut by 0 bases, the J end by 3 bases, with 10 bases between. The germline V gene encodes CDR1 SGDLS and CDR2 YYNGEE. The CDR3 is 14 amino acids. CDR3 amino acids: CASSVEARGYEQYF. CDR3 sequence (DNA): TGTGCCAGCAGCGTAGAGGCCAGAGGCTACGAGCAGTACTTC.

This clone was picked up one time. This chain joins TRBV11-3 and TRBJ2-1, with no clear D. Germline V gives CDR1 SGHNT, CDR2 YENEEA. This CDR3 is built from 14 residues. The V end was cut by 4 bases, the J end by 6 bases, with 13 bases between. The CDR3 coding sequence is TGTGCCAGCAGCTCGACTCGCCCGCCCAATGAGCAGTTCTTC. This encodes CASSSTRPPNEQFF.

The chain recombines TRBV4-3 with TRBJ2-3, with D hard to call. Trimming pared 0 bases from V and 4 bases from J, leaving 8 bases between. This CDR3 comprises 14 residues. Looked up from germline, CDR1 is LGHNA and CDR2 is YSLEER. The CDR3 DNA is TGCGCCAGCAGCCAAGATTTTAGAGCAGATACGCAGTATTTT. This encodes CASSQDFRADTQYF.

The chain couples TRBV28 to TRBJ1-4; D not certain. Trimming took off 1 base at V and 7 bases at J, with 7 bases between the two ends. This CDR3 has 13 residues. Germline V gene lookup returns CDR1 MDHEN and CDR2 SYDVKM. CDR3: CASSLSQLEKLFF. In DNA form, the CDR3 reads TGTGCCAGCAGTTTATCACAGCTTGAAAAACTGTTTTTT.

J is TRBJ2-1 and V is TRBV19, with D perhaps TRBD1 or TRBD2 (6 bases each). The length of the CDR3 is 16 residues. V gave up 3 bases and J gave up 8 bases, with 20 bases separating them. Germline V gene data show CDR1 as LNHDA and CDR2 as SQIVND (reference sequence). The CDR3 reads CASSIYGGRRLDEQFF. The CDR3 nucleotides are TGTGCCAGTAGTATCTATGGGGGGCGCAGGCTCGATGAGCAGTTCTTC.

The chain recombines TRBV5-6 with TRBJ2-5, with a tentative D call TRBD2 (6 bases). Germline values: CDR1 SGHDT, CDR2 YYEEEE. V was trimmed by 1 base and J by 3 bases, leaving 7 bases between them. The CDR3 contains 13 residues. For the CDR3, the DNA is TGTGCCAGCAGCTTGCCGGGAGAAGAGACCCAGTACTTC. Its translation: CASSLPGEETQYF.

The J gene is TRBJ2-1, the V gene TRBV10-1; D is uncertain. This CDR3 has 14 amino acids. CDR1 is WNHNN and CDR2 is SYGVQD in the germline V gene (reference sequence). Trimming cost V 3 bases and J 2 bases, with 8 bases left between them. CDR3 DNA: TGCGCCAGCAGTGAACCAGCGACCTACAATGAGCAGTTCTTC. Translating it yields CASSEPATYNEQFF.

V usage is TRBV9 and J usage is TRBJ2-7; 9 bases match TRBD2. Trimming cost V 1 base and J 5 bases; bases outside gene matches: 7. Germline V gives CDR1 SGDLS, CDR2 YYNGEE. This CDR3 contains 15 residues. The CDR3 DNA sequence: TGTGCCAGCAGCGTAAGGGCTAGCGGGAAGGACGAGCAGTACTTC. Its protein is CASSVRASGKDEQYF.

This clone has just a few counts. This chain links TRBV7-9 with TRBJ2-7; 8 positions match TRBD1. The junction had 6 bases not matched to a gene; V was cut back by 5 bases and J by 0 bases. The CDR3 covers 15 residues. Germline V gives CDR1 SEHNR, CDR2 FQNEAQ (reference sequence). The CDR3 spells CASSVTGQASYEQYF. In DNA, the CDR3 is TGTGCCAGCAGCGTTACGGGACAGGCCTCCTACGAGCAGTACTTC.